One sample yielded the 30 T cell receptor beta chains listed below, sequenced in a study of blood T cell repertoires in COVID-19. Produced via immunoSEQ multiplex PCR; TCRdb's table is partial and in-frame only. The sample has about 400,000 clones; approximately 86% are singletons. Source material: peripheral blood. The receptors stem from a human donor in a cohort sampled during active COVID-19.

The rearrangement links TRBV7-7 to TRBJ2-5, with 8 bases fitting TRBD2. The germline V gene has CDR1 SSHAT and CDR2 FNYEAQ (reference sequence). V lost 0 bases, J lost 3 bases, and 6 bases stayed unmatched. This CDR3 spans 16 amino acids. CDR3 region: CASSLARGAGEETQYF. The DNA for the CDR3 is TGTGCCAGCAGCTTAGCGCGGGGAGCGGGAGAAGAGACCCAGTACTTC.

The chain employs TRBV6-5 and TRBJ2-3, with D hard to call. CDR1 and CDR2 from the germline V gene are MNHEY and SVGAGI. Trimming removed 6 bases from V and 0 bases from J, with 10 bases in between. CDR3 length: 14 amino acids. The CDR3, as DNA: TGTGCCAGCAGCAGAATGTGGAGCACAGATACGCAGTATTTT. This translates into CASSRMWSTDTQYF.

V and J are TRBV9 and TRBJ1-4; a possible D gene is TRBD1 (6 bases). CDR3 length: 14 amino acids. Germline CDR1 SGDLS, CDR2 YYNGEE. Trimming shortened V by 4 bases and J by 8 bases, and 15 bases separated the two germline ends. The CDR3 sequence is CASSSDRSGEKLFF. CDR3 in DNA: TGTGCCAGCAGCTCCGACAGGAGTGGCGAAAAACTGTTTTTT.

This clone was recorded once. This sequence joins TRBV7-9 and TRBJ1-2, with TRBD1 matching 10 bases. CDR1 and CDR2 (germline): SEHNR, FQNEAQ (reference sequence). There are 16 residues in the CDR3. V trimming: 7 bases; J trimming: 6 bases; junction bases outside the gene matches: 14. CDR3 DNA: TGTGCCAGCATATCCCCCCCGGGACAGGGGCTGGATGGCTACACCTTC. It translates to CASISPPGQGLDGYTF.

CDR3 loop: CASSPSRGGYNEQFF. The CDR3 DNA follows: TGTGCCAGCTCACCAAGTCGGGGGGGGTACAATGAGCAGTTCTTC. The chain employs TRBV18 and TRBJ2-1; 8 nucleotides match TRBD2. Germline assignment: CDR1 KGHSH and CDR2 LQKENI. CDR3 length: 15 amino acids. The V gene end was trimmed by 2 bases and the J gene end by 4 bases; junction bases not matched to a gene: 4.

This clone was picked up many times. The rearrangement links TRBV28 to TRBJ1-5; no clear D gene. Per germline, CDR1 MDHEN and CDR2 SYDVKM. The CDR3 has 15 residues. Trimming removed 7 bases from V and 8 bases from J, with 21 bases in between. The CDR3 DNA reads TGTGCCAGCACCAAAGACTCAGAGCTATTAAAGCCCCAGCATTTT. This gives the protein CASTKDSELLKPQHF.

This clone was observed a handful of times. The chain couples TRBV6-5 to TRBJ1-4, with D perhaps TRBD1 (6 bases). Trimming took 11 bases from V and 8 from J, leaving 18 bases between them. The CDR3 has 13 residues. Germline V gives CDR1 MNHEY, CDR2 SVGAGI. The CDR3: CASSVGAGEKLFF. The CDR3 DNA follows: TGTGCCTCCTCCGTGGGGGCTGGGGAAAAACTGTTTTTT.

This clone showed up just a few times. Other DNA sequences of this sample code for an identical CDR3. V is TRBV6-5 and J is TRBJ1-1; D gene unclear. Germline-derived CDR1 and CDR2 are MNHEY and SVGAGI. The CDR3 covers 12 residues. Trimming cost V 6 bases and J 3 bases, with 8 bases left between them. The CDR3 bases are TGTGCCAGCAGCTCACGGGACACTGAAGCTTTCTTT. It encodes CASSSRDTEAFF.

This clone was recorded once. The chain links TRBV6-6 to TRBJ1-1; D not resolved. Trimming cost V 0 bases and J 7 bases, with 6 bases left between them. This CDR3 region has 12 residues. Germline-derived CDR1 and CDR2 are MNHNY and SVGAGI (reference sequence). In nucleotides, the CDR3 is TGTGCCAGCAGTTACTCGGGCCGTGAAGCTTTCTTT. Amino acid sequence: CASSYSGREAFF.

This clone occurred a few times. The V call is TRBV5-1, the J call TRBJ2-7, with 11 bases that match TRBD2. V was clipped by 4 bases and J by 4 bases; unmatched bases: 10. Germline CDR1 SGHRS, CDR2 YFSETQ. The CDR3 runs 16 residues. The CDR3 DNA reads as TGCGCCAGCAGCCTTAGATCGACTAGCGGGATTTACGAGCAGTACTTC. It is translated as CASSLRSTSGIYEQYF.

The rearrangement joins TRBV5-1 to TRBJ2-1; TRBD2 aligns across 10 bases. The CDR3 is 14 residues long. CDR1 is SGHRS and CDR2 is YFSETQ in the germline V gene. J lost 6 bases, V lost 5 bases, and 5 bases had no gene match. The CDR3 protein is CASRVSGRGNEQFF. In DNA form, the CDR3 reads TGCGCCAGCAGGGTGAGCGGGAGGGGCAATGAGCAGTTCTTC.

This chain uses TRBV2 with TRBJ2-2; D unresolved. Trimming removed 5 bases at V and 6 bases at J, with 4 bases between. CDR3 length: 11 residues. CDR1 SNHLY and CDR2 FYNNEI come from the germline V gene. Here the CDR3 DNA reads TGTGCCAGCAGTCCCGCCGGGGAGCTGTTTTTT. Translated: CASSPAGELFF.

The gene calls are TRBV4-2 and TRBJ1-2; 10 positions match TRBD1. The V and J ends lost 0 bases and 7 bases, in that order; junction bases with no gene match: 14. CDR1 and CDR2 (germline): LGHNA, YNFKEQ. The CDR3 sequence is 18 residues long. In DNA form, the CDR3 reads TGTGCCAGCAGCCAAGATAGGGTACTCGGGACAGGGGTAACTGGCTACACCTTC. As protein: CASSQDRVLGTGVTGYTF.

J is TRBJ1-3 and V is TRBV10-3; a weak D match, TRBD1 (5 bases). The CDR3 extends over 14 amino acids. V lost 7 bases and J 0 bases, leaving 10 bases between the germline ends. In germline, CDR1 is ENHRY, CDR2 SYGVKD. This chain's CDR3 is CAITATGSGNTIYF. The CDR3 DNA reads TGTGCCATCACCGCTACAGGCTCTGGAAACACCATATATTTT.

This chain connects TRBV6-7 to TRBJ2-7; 7 bases match TRBD2. TRBV6-7 falls under the ORF class, with uncertain function. The junction had 7 bases not matched to a gene; V was cut back by 8 bases and J by 6 bases. This CDR3 spans 12 amino acids. Here the CDR3 reads CASGAGEGEQYF. CDR3 DNA sequence: TGTGCCAGCGGGGCGGGAGAGGGCGAGCAGTACTTC.

J is TRBJ1-3 and V is TRBV9; D is unresolved. This CDR3 contains 15 residues. Per germline, CDR1 SGDLS and CDR2 YYNGEE. V gave up 0 bases and J gave up 4 bases, with 11 bases separating them. CDR3 nucleotides: TGTGCCAGCAGCGTAGGGTACAGTGGGGGAAACACCATATATTTT. Protein sequence: CASSVGYSGGNTIYF.

The V gene is TRBV19, the J gene TRBJ1-5; D is unclear. Trimming took off 9 bases at V and 15 bases at J, with 21 bases between the two ends. Germline V gives CDR1 LNHDA, CDR2 SQIVND (reference sequence). CDR3 length equals 12 residues. CDR3 amino acids: CASGQRGGFGHF. CDR3 DNA sequence: TGTGCCAGCGGGCAAAGAGGAGGTTTTGGGCATTTT.

The CDR3 DNA reads TGTGCCAGCAGCGAATGGCCGGGACTAGCGGGTACCCAAGAGACCCAGTACTTC. Translated, it gives CASSEWPGLAGTQETQYF. V usage is TRBV13 and J usage is TRBJ2-5, with 12 bases fitting TRBD2. Germline V gene lookup returns CDR1 PRHDT and CDR2 FYEKMQ (reference sequence). The CDR3 is 18 amino acids. J gave up 1 base and V 5 bases, and 11 bases lay outside the gene matches.

This chain links TRBV10-3 with TRBJ2-3; 8 bases fit TRBD2. CDR1 ENHRY and CDR2 SYGVKD come from the germline V gene. The J segment lost 3 bases and the V segment lost 3 bases, leaving 5 bases of the junction unmatched. This CDR3 is 15 amino acids long. The CDR3 sequence: CAISDQAGETDTQYF. The CDR3, as DNA: TGTGCCATCAGTGACCAAGCGGGGGAAACAGATACGCAGTATTTT.

The CDR3, as DNA: TGTGCCAGCAGCGCCTTTGGGGGGGTCCAAGAGACCCAGTACTTC. It specifies CASSAFGGVQETQYF. V usage is TRBV9 and J usage is TRBJ2-5; the match to TRBD2 covers 7 bases. From germline, CDR1 is SGDLS and CDR2 YYNGEE. With 3 bases clipped from V and 1 base from J, the junction kept 6 bases outside the gene matches. This CDR3 contains 15 residues. The variable domain in full, completed from reference TRBV9 and TRBJ2-5, reads DSGVTQTPKHLITATGQRVTLRCSPRSGDLSVYWYQQSLDQGLQFLIQYYNGEERAKGNILERFSAQQFPDLHSELNLSSLELGDSALYFCASSAFGGVQETQYFGPGTRLLVL.

This rearrangement joins TRBV7-8 to TRBJ1-3; D not resolved. The CDR3 loop spans 15 amino acids. Germline CDR1 and CDR2: SGHVS and FQNEAQ. Between the trimmed V and J ends, which lost 5 bases and 0 bases, there was a span of 11 bases. The DNA for the CDR3 is TGTGCCAGCAGCCCCATGACGGGCTCTGGAAACACCATATATTTT. This codes for CASSPMTGSGNTIYF. The variable domain in full, completed from reference TRBV7-8 and TRBJ1-3, reads GAGVSQSPRYKVAKRGQDVALRCDPISGHVSLFWYQQALGQGPEFLTYFQNEAQLDKSGLPSDRFFAERPEGSVSTLKIQRTQQEDSAVYLCASSPMTGSGNTIYFGEGSWLTVV.

The chain combines TRBV5-4 with TRBJ2-7; 9 nucleotides agree with TRBD2. V trimming: 2 bases; J trimming: 4 bases; junction bases outside the gene matches: 7. The CDR3 sequence is 15 residues long. Germline CDR1 is SGHNT and CDR2 is YYREEE (reference sequence). This CDR3 is CASSLGREGGYEQYF. CDR3 nucleotides: TGTGCCAGCAGCTTAGGGCGGGAGGGAGGTTACGAGCAGTACTTC.

This sequence joins TRBV5-1 and TRBJ1-1; unclear D gene. Germline V gene sequence: CDR1 SGHRS, CDR2 YFSETQ. V was pared by 4 bases and J by 4 bases, with 17 bases between. This CDR3 is 15 amino acids long. CDR3 residues: CASSTTPAGSTEAFF. CDR3 in DNA: TGCGCCAGCAGCACGACCCCCGCGGGGAGCACTGAAGCTTTCTTT.

The V gene is TRBV5-6, the J gene TRBJ1-1; TRBD1 matches at 8 bases. CDR1 and CDR2 (germline): SGHDT, YYEEEE. Trimming removed 0 bases from V and 0 bases from J; junction bases left unmatched: 7. This CDR3 region has 17 residues. CDR3 DNA sequence: TGTGCCAGCAGCTTGGCAGGGGACAGGACCCTGAACACTGAAGCTTTCTTT. Residues: CASSLAGDRTLNTEAFF.

The rearrangement uses TRBV9 and TRBJ1-6; 11 bases map to TRBD1. In germline, CDR1 is SGDLS, CDR2 YYNGEE. J gave up 10 bases and V 7 bases, and 4 bases lay outside the gene matches. CDR3 length equals 13 residues. The CDR3 DNA is TGTGCCAGCGGGGGGACAGGGGGATCACCCCTCCACTTT. It codes for CASGGTGGSPLHF. The complete variable domain, with remaining parts taken from reference TRBV9 and TRBJ1-6, reads DSGVTQTPKHLITATGQRVTLRCSPRSGDLSVYWYQQSLDQGLQFLIQYYNGEERAKGNILERFSAQQFPDLHSELNLSSLELGDSALYFCASGGTGGSPLHFGNGTRLTVT.

This chain connects TRBV25-1 to TRBJ2-1; D may be TRBD2 (5 bases). CDR1 is MGHDK, CDR2 SYGVNS, per germline. V was pared by 4 bases and J by 8 bases, with 9 bases between. This CDR3 comprises 12 residues. The CDR3 bases are TGTGCCAGCAGTGTTCGGGGAGATGAGCAGTTCTTC. Translation: CASSVRGDEQFF.

This chain joins TRBV4-1 and TRBJ2-6; 13 nucleotides align to TRBD2. Germline loops: CDR1 MGHRA, CDR2 YSYEKL. The CDR3 spans 18 residues. Losses at the gene ends were 8 bases for V and 0 bases for J; bases not matched to a gene: 7. CDR3 amino acids: CASGPGLAGSSGANVLTF. The CDR3 DNA is TGCGCCAGCGGGCCGGGACTAGCGGGGAGCTCTGGGGCCAACGTCCTGACTTTC.

The CDR3 coding sequence is TGCAGTGCTAGTAGGTTAGCGGATCAAGAGACCCAGTACTTC. Translating it yields CSASRLADQETQYF. The chain employs TRBV20-1 and TRBJ2-5, with D possibly TRBD2 on 6 matching bases. The germline V gene has CDR1 DFQATT and CDR2 SNEGSKA (reference sequence). With 3 bases removed from V and 2 bases from J, the gap between germline ends came to 13 bases. CDR3 length: 14 residues.

The V call is TRBV18, the J call TRBJ1-2, with D perhaps TRBD1 (5 bases). CDR1 KGHSH and CDR2 LQKENI come from the germline V gene. The CDR3 is 16 amino acids. Trimming removed 4 bases at V and 3 bases at J, with 18 bases between. The CDR3 reads CASSQAPDTRYYGYTF. CDR3 nucleotide sequence: TGTGCCAGCTCACAAGCCCCGGACACCCGCTACTATGGCTACACCTTC.

The rearrangement uses TRBV3-1 (or the pseudogene TRBV3-2) and TRBJ2-2, with 14 bases matching TRBD2. Germline V gene lookup returns CDR1 LGHDT and CDR2 YNNKEL (reference sequence). The CDR3 has 16 residues. The V gene end was trimmed by 4 bases and the J gene end by 5 bases; junction bases not matched to a gene: 3. The CDR3 nucleotides read TGTGCCAGCAGCCCCCGGACTAGCGGGGGGACCGGGGAGCTGTTTTTT. Amino acids: CASSPRTSGGTGELFF.